Included here is one T cell receptor beta chain sequence, with context. Its antigen remains undetermined. No base quality information exists; no much larger clone differs at one position. The sample belongs to a study of Ad26.COV2.S vaccination and SARS-CoV-2 variants (dated by TCRdb to about 2021). Notes on the research overall: Donors in the vaccine arm were drawn from COV1001, a phase I-IIa trial of Ad26.COV2.S in healthy adults that was multicentre, randomized, double-blind and placebo-controlled. Dosing of Ad26.COV2.S was intramuscular, at either 5x10^10 or 1x10^11 viral particles, delivered as one shot or as two shots spaced 56 days apart. TCRbeta repertoire sequencing was used to assess the specificity and breadth of SARS-CoV-2-reactive T cell receptors after Ad26.COV2.S vaccination. A total of 32 samples were included in the TCR-sequenced set, comprising roughly 20 Ad26.COV2.S vaccine recipients, 5 placebo recipients and 8 SARS-CoV-2 convalescent individuals. Trial participants were randomized into five groups of five: low-dose or high-dose Ad26.COV2.S given once or twice, or placebo on both occasions. Throughout the experiments and outcome assessment, investigators stayed blinded to trial group allocation.

The immunoSEQ Assay was the method used to sequence TCRbeta CDR3 regions. After extraction, genomic DNA underwent amplification by bias-controlled multiplex PCR, followed by high-throughput sequencing. For the original study's pipeline: To quantify the absolute abundance of each unique TCRbeta CDR3 region, sequences were collapsed and filtered. Usable DNA was measured by amplifying reference genes present in all nucleated cells, and TCRbeta template counts were normalized to that usable DNA to estimate T cell fraction. Repertoire TCRs were annotated as SARS-CoV-2-specific by exact matching of V gene, CDR3 amino acid sequence and J gene to a known reactive TCR set. The reference SARS-CoV-2 TCR set was obtained from MIRA and was filtered for enrichment in COVID-19-positive ImmuneCODE repertoires, whereby public or cross-reactive TCRs were removed. Based on the MIRA antigens, annotated TCRs were further analysed at the level of specific ORF or position within ORF. Breadth was defined as annotated unique rearrangements over total unique productive rearrangements; depth was the summed frequency of those rearrangements. TCR breadth was compared between groups using two-sided Wilcoxon rank-sum tests. The table was pulled from immuneACCESS by TCRdb, which kept in-frame rearrangements only. Such tables lose some clones; where checked, under half of the loss comes from unresolved V genes, and the rest has no known cause. That table furnishes V, J and clone size, whereas the DNA furnished D and trimming. Counted in this sample were around 310,000 clones; roughly 90% of them appeared once. The ten largest clones represent 5.5% of the sample.

From its cysteine to its phenylalanine, the CDR3 spans 14 amino acids. The sequence is cut down to CDR3 DNA, 42 bases in frame from base 1. Trimmed from V: 3 bases; trimmed from J: 3 bases; junction bases lacking a gene match: 3. From the germline V gene (reference sequence), CDR1 is LNHDA and CDR2 is SQIVND. The treatment or condition tag for this specimen amounts to: around 19 received Ad26.COV2.S at low or high dose, single or two shots; about 5 received placebo; per-sample allocation not given. For vaccine and placebo recipients, repertoires were sequenced using samples collected on day 63 after the first injection. Cohort 1b enrolled around 23 adults aged 18-55 years at a single site in Boston, USA, between 29 July and 7 August 2020. As a vaccine, Ad26.COV2.S was a replication-incompetent adenovirus type 26 vector that expressed a prefusion-stabilized SARS-CoV-2 spike protein derived from the original Wuhan strain.

General findings and caveats noted by the study authors: Vaccine and placebo recipients had similar non-spike TCR breadth, a finding consistent with the vaccine containing only spike. The study was not powered for comparison of responses between vaccine doses or regimens. After vaccination, substantial breadth of spike-specific CD8+ and CD4+ T cell responses was reported. The authors noted that the TCR breadth and depth analyses may have underestimated total T cell responses. Higher spike-specific TCR breadth was observed in Ad26.COV2.S recipients than in placebo recipients (P = 0.0014).

Sequenced material: peripheral blood, taken in a trial of Ad26.COV2.S vaccine versus placebo. The receptor was isolated from a person aged 18-60 years who received the Ad26.COV2.S COVID-19 vaccine or a placebo. The receptor chain draws on TRBV19 and TRBJ2-5; 8 central nucleotides agree with TRBD2. The DNA sequence is as follows: TGTGCCAGTAGTATTAGCGGGATTAAAGAGACCCAGTACTTC. It is translated as CASSISGIKETQYF. The reference TRBV19 and TRBJ2-5 proteins fill in what lies around the CDR3, so the full variable domain reads DGGITQSPKYLFRKEGQNVTLSCEQNLNHDAMYWYRQDPGQGLRLIYYSQIVNDFQKGDIAEGYSVSREKKESFPLTVTSAQKNPTAFYLCASSISGIKETQYFGPGTRLLVL.